The present T cell receptor (beta chain) was sequenced within a study of cytomegalovirus exposure and HLA in healthy donors. Study-wide points: Previous analysis showed most TCR beta V segments were productive about 90% or about 30% of the time.

PCR used 60 Vbeta primers and 13 Jbeta primers. The data were produced by immunoSEQ multiplex PCR, yet TCRdb's version contains in-frame clones alone and is incomplete. The profile covers about 140,000 clones, with around 76% appearing a single time and less than 3% taken by the ten largest. In the case of this clone: What it recognizes is unknown.

This CDR3 is built from 14 residues. Looked up from germline, CDR1 is SGHRS and CDR2 is YFSETQ. V was clipped by 3 bases and J by 5 bases; unmatched bases: 6. The sample comprised PBMCs. This sequence was found in a male donor in good health and CMV-seronegative. The V gene is TRBV5-1, the J gene TRBJ2-5, with 8 bases fitting TRBD2. CDR3 protein: CASSSGGTSETQYF. In DNA, the CDR3 is TGCGCCAGCAGCTCGGGGGGGACGTCGGAGACCCAGTACTTC.